The next 14 T cell receptor beta chains were all read from a single sample in a study of T cell repertoires in cytomegalovirus infection. TCRdb recomputed calls from the reads with MiXCR, one row per CDR3 protein. The sample yields hundreds of thousands of distinct CDR3 sequences, 25% to 35% seen once. Their antigens remain unidentified. The input for sequencing was cultured PBMCs, taken from culture after CMV antigen stimulation. The source of these receptors is a human donor in good health (CMV status not recorded). Some clones in this sample may be carry-over from other donors' samples.

The V gene is TRBV4-3, the J gene TRBJ2-3; D may be TRBD2 (6 bases). The CDR3 loop spans 13 amino acids. The V and J ends lost 8 bases and 6 bases respectively, with 15 bases between them. Germline V gene lookup returns CDR1 LGHNA and CDR2 YSLEER. The CDR3 loop is CASGLRSGDTQYF. Here the CDR3 DNA reads TGCGCCAGCGGCCTCCGCAGCGGGGATACGCAGTATTTT.

The table lists this clonotype with many counts. The chain couples TRBV7-8 to TRBJ1-2; D may be TRBD1 (5 bases). The CDR3 spans 13 residues. Germline loops: CDR1 SGHVS, CDR2 FQNEAQ. V was pared by 5 bases and J by 4 bases, with 11 bases between. CDR3 DNA sequence: TGTGCCAGCAGCGCCAGGGTTTCCTATGGCTACACCTTC. This codes for CASSARVSYGYTF.

J is TRBJ2-7 and V is TRBV27, with D unresolved. Germline V gene lookup returns CDR1 MNHEY and CDR2 SMNVEV (reference sequence). Trimming cost V 0 bases and J 1 base, with 7 bases left between them. The CDR3 is 14 amino acids. The CDR3 nucleotides are TGTGCCAGCAGTTTATCTCGGAGATCCTACGAGCAGTACTTC. The encoded protein is CASSLSRRSYEQYF.

V usage is TRBV19 and J usage is TRBJ2-3, with 11 bases lining up with TRBD2. J was trimmed by 5 bases and V by 6 bases; bases with no gene match: 13. This CDR3 has 17 residues. Germline CDR1 reads LNHDA; CDR2 reads SQIVND (reference sequence). The CDR3 region has the DNA TGTGCCAGTAGCATCACCGGGACTAGCGGTCTGATAGATACGCAGTATTTT. Its protein is CASSITGTSGLIDTQYF.

This clonotype was seen more than once but under ten times. This chain uses TRBV23-1 with TRBJ2-1; TRBD1 matches 8 bases. TRBV23-1 is an ORF; its function is uncertain. This CDR3 has 15 residues. V was clipped by 9 bases and J by 7 bases; unmatched bases: 14. The CDR3 DNA is TGCGCCAGGCTCTTTCCCGGGACAGGCCTGAATGAGCAGTTCTTC. It translates to CARLFPGTGLNEQFF.

V usage is TRBV7-9 and J usage is TRBJ2-5; TRBD1 aligns across 10 bases. This CDR3 region has 16 residues. CDR1 is SEHNR, CDR2 FQNEAQ, per germline (reference sequence). V was clipped by 4 bases and J by 1 base; unmatched bases: 6. This CDR3 reads CASSSETGGLQETQYF. CDR3 sequence (DNA): TGTGCCAGCAGCTCCGAGACAGGGGGCCTCCAAGAGACCCAGTACTTC.

This clonotype showed up just a few times. The chain uses TRBV28 and TRBJ1-5; D unresolved. V dropped 3 bases and J dropped 9 bases, with 18 bases sitting between them. Germline CDR1 and CDR2: MDHEN and SYDVKM. This CDR3 contains 15 residues. CDR3 amino acids: CASSLGRGTLRPQHF. The CDR3 nucleotides read TGTGCCAGCAGTTTGGGCCGGGGTACGCTCCGGCCCCAGCATTTT.

The sample holds many counts of this clonotype. The chain carries TRBV7-2 and TRBJ2-2; no clear D gene. The ends were cut back, 0 bases at V and 2 bases at J, with 7 bases in the middle. The CDR3 covers 15 residues. Germline-derived CDR1 and CDR2 are SGHTA and FQGNSA. The CDR3 sequence is CASSLALSNTGELFF. The CDR3 coding sequence is TGTGCCAGCAGCTTAGCGCTCTCAAACACCGGGGAGCTGTTTTTT.

This rearrangement joins TRBV10-3 to TRBJ2-5; perhaps D is TRBD1 or TRBD2 (5 bases each). The CDR3 length is 15 residues. Germline V CDR1 and CDR2: ENHRY, SYGVKD. The V end lost 3 bases, the J end lost 2 bases, and 13 bases lay between the germline ends. The CDR3 bases are TGTGCCATCAGTGATTCTGGGACCGCACAAGAGACCCAGTACTTC. Its protein product is CAISDSGTAQETQYF.

This chain links TRBV2 with TRBJ2-7; 8 bases match TRBD1. Per germline, CDR1 SNHLY and CDR2 FYNNEI. This CDR3 has 14 residues. V gave up 6 bases and J gave up 5 bases; unmatched junction bases: 9. The CDR3 region is CASRYTGGLDEQYF. CDR3 DNA sequence: TGTGCCAGCAGATATACAGGGGGGTTGGACGAGCAGTACTTC.

This clonotype was detected a few times. The gene calls are TRBV5-6 and TRBJ2-7, with 9 bases matching TRBD1. Per germline, CDR1 SGHDT and CDR2 YYEEEE. The CDR3 spans 14 residues. V shed 4 bases and J 5 bases; nucleotides not matched to a gene: 7. CDR3 protein: CASSRGTGFNEQYV. CDR3 DNA sequence: TGTGCCAGCAGCCGCGGGACAGGGTTTAACGAGCAGTACGTC.

The chain links TRBV7-6 to TRBJ1-5; maybe TRBD1 (5 bases). The length of the CDR3 is 14 residues. Germline-derived CDR1 and CDR2 are SGHVS and FNYEAQ. Trimming shortened V by 4 bases and J by 3 bases, and 10 bases separated the two germline ends. The CDR3 reads CASSSGPINQPQHF. The CDR3, as DNA: TGTGCCAGCAGCTCAGGGCCTATCAATCAGCCCCAGCATTTT.

This clonotype was counted at least ten times. The V call is TRBV5-4, the J call TRBJ2-1, with D unclear. The CDR3 extends over 14 amino acids. Trimming stripped 4 bases from V and 6 bases from J, with 14 bases between. Germline V CDR1 and CDR2: SGHNT, YYREEE (reference sequence). CDR3 residues: CASSRVGMRNEQFF. CDR3 DNA sequence: TGTGCCAGCAGCCGCGTAGGGATGCGCAATGAGCAGTTCTTC. The complete variable domain, with remaining parts taken from reference TRBV5-4 and TRBJ2-1, reads ETGVTQSPTHLIKTRGQQVTLRCSSQSGHNTVSWYQQALGQGPQFIFQYYREEENGRGNFPPRFSGLQFPNYSSELNVNALELDDSALYLCASSRVGMRNEQFFGPGTRLTVL.

The chain combines TRBV11-2 with TRBJ1-3; no clear D gene. V was pared by 3 bases and J by 2 bases, with 11 bases between. CDR3 size: 15 residues. Germline CDR1 reads SGHAT; CDR2 reads FQNNGV. The CDR3 loop reads CASSLERGTGNTIYF. CDR3 DNA sequence: TGTGCCAGCAGCTTGGAACGGGGAACTGGAAACACCATATATTTT. Combining the CDR3 with reference TRBV11-2 and TRBJ1-3 gives the whole variable domain EAGVAQSPRYKIIEKRQSVAFWCNPISGHATLYWYQQILGQGPKLLIQFQNNGVVDDSQLPKDRFSAERLKGVDSTLKIQPAKLEDSAVYLCASSLERGTGNTIYFGEGSWLTVV.